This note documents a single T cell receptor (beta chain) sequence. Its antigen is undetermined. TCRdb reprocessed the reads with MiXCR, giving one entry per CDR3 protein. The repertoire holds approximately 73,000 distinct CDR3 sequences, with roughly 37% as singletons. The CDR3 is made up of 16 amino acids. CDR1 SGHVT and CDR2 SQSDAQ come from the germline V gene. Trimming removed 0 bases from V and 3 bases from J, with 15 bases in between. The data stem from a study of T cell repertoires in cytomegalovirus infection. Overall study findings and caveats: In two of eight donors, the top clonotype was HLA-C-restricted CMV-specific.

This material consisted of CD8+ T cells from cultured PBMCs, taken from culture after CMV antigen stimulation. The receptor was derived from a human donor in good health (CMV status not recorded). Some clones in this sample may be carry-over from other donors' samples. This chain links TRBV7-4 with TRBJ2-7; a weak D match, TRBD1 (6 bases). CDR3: CASSLALGGHLYEQYF. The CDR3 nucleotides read TGTGCCAGCAGCTTAGCGCTAGGGGGACATCTCTACGAGCAGTACTTC. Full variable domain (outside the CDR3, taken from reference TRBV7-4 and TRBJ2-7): GAGVSQSPRYKVAKRGRDVALRCDSISGHVTLYWYRQTLGQGSEVLTYSQSDAQRDKSGRPSGRFSAERPERSVSTLKIQRTEQGDSAVYLCASSLALGGHLYEQYFGPGTRLTVT.